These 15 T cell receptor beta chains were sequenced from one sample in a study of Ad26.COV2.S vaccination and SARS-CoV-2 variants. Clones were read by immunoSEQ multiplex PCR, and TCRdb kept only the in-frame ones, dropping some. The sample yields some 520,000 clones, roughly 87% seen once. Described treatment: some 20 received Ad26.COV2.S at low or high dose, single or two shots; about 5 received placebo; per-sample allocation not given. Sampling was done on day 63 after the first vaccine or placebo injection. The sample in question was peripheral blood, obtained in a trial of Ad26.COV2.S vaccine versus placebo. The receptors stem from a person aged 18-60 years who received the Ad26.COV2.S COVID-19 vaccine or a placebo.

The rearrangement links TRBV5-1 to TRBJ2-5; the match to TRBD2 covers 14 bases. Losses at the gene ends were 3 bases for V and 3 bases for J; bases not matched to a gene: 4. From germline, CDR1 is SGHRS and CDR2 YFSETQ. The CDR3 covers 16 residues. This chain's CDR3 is CASSSGTSGRKETQYF. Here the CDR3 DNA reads TGCGCCAGCAGCTCAGGGACTAGCGGGAGAAAAGAGACCCAGTACTTC.

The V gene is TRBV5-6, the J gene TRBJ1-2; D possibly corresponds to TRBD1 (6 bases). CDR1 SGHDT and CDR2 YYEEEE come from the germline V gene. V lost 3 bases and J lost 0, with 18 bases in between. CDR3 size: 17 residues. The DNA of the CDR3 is TGTGCCAGCAGCTCTCCAGGGGTCGGGGAAACTAACTATGGCTACACCTTC. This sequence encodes CASSSPGVGETNYGYTF.

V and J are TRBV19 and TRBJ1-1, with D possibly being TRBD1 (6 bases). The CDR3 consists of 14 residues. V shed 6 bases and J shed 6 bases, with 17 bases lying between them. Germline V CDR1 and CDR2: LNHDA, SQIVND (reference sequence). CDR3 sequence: CASRTTGTQPEAFF. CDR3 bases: TGTGCCAGTAGGACGACCGGGACACAGCCTGAAGCTTTCTTT.

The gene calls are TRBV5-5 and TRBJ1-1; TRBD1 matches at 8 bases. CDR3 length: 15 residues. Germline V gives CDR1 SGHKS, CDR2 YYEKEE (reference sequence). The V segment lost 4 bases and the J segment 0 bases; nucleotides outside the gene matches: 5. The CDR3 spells CASSPWTGMNTEAFF. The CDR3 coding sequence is TGTGCCAGCAGCCCGTGGACAGGGATGAACACTGAAGCTTTCTTT.

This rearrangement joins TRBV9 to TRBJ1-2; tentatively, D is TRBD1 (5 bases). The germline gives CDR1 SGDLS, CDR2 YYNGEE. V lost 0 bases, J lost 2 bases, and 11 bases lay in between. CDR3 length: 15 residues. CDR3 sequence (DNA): TGTGCCAGCAGCGTAGGGAGTGGGGGAAACTATGGCTACACCTTC. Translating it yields CASSVGSGGNYGYTF. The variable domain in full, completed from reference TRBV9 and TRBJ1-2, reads DSGVTQTPKHLITATGQRVTLRCSPRSGDLSVYWYQQSLDQGLQFLIQYYNGEERAKGNILERFSAQQFPDLHSELNLSSLELGDSALYFCASSVGSGGNYGYTFGSGTRLTVV.

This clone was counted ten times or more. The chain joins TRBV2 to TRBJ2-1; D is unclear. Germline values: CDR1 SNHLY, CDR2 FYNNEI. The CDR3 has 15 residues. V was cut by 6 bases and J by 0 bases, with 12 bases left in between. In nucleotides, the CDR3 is TGTGCCAGCAGGAAAACAGTGAGCTCCTACAATGAGCAGTTCTTC. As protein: CASRKTVSSYNEQFF.

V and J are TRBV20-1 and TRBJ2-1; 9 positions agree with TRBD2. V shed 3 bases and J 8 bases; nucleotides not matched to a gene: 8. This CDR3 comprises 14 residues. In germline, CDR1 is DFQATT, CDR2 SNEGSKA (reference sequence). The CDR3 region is CSASGLAGLDEQFF. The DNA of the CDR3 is TGCAGTGCTAGTGGGCTAGCGGGACTCGATGAGCAGTTCTTC.

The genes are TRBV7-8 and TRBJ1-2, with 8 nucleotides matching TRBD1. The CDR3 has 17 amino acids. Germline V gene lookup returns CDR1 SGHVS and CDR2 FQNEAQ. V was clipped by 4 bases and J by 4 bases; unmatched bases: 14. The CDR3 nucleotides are TGTGCCAGCAGCTCGGGCGCCGGGACAGGAGCGAGCTATGGCTACACCTTC. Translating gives CASSSGAGTGASYGYTF.

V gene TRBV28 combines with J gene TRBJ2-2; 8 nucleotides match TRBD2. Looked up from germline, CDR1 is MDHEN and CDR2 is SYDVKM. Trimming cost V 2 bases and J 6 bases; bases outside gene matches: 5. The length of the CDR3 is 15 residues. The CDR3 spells CASSLPLAGPGELFF. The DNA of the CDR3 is TGTGCCAGCAGTTTACCCCTAGCGGGTCCCGGGGAGCTGTTTTTT.

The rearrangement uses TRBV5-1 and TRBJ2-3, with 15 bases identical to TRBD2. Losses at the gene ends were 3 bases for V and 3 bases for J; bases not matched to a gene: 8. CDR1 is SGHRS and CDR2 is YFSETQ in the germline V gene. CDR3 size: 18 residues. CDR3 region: CASSSGLAGGSTTDTQYF. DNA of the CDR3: TGCGCCAGCAGCTCGGGACTAGCGGGAGGAAGCACGACAGATACGCAGTATTTT.

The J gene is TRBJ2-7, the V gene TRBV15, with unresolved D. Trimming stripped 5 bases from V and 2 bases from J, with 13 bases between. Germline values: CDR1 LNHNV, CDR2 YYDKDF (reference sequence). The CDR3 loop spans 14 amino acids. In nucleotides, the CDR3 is TGTGCCACCAGCGTTAGTCCGGGCCCCTACGAGCAGTACTTC. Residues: CATSVSPGPYEQYF.

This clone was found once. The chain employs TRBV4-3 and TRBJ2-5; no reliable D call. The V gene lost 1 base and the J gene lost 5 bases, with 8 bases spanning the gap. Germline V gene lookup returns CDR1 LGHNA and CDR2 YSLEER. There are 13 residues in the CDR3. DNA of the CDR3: TGCGCCAGCAGCCAAGGCAGTCACGAGACCCAGTACTTC. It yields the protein CASSQGSHETQYF.

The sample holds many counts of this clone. DNA of the CDR3: TGTGCCAGCCCCCCTAAGGCCCAGGGCCTCTCCTACGAGCAGTACTTC. It yields the protein CASPPKAQGLSYEQYF. V gene TRBV5-6 combines with J gene TRBJ2-7, with TRBD1 as a possible D gene (5 bases). CDR1 and CDR2 (germline): SGHDT, YYEEEE. The CDR3 sequence is 16 residues long. V was shortened by 7 bases and J by 0 bases, with 20 bases between the two germline ends.

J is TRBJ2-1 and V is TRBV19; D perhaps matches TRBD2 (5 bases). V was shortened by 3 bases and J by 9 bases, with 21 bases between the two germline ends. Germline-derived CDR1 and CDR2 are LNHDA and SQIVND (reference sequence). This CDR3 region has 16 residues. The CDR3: CASSILAPSFSGEQFF. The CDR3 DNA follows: TGTGCCAGTAGTATCCTAGCACCCTCATTTTCCGGTGAGCAGTTCTTC.

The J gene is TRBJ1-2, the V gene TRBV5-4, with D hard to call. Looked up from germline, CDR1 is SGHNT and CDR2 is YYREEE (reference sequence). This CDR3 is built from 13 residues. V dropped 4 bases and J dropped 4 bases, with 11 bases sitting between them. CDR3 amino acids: CASSGPKSYGYTF. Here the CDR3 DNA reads TGTGCCAGCAGCGGTCCGAAATCCTATGGCTACACCTTC. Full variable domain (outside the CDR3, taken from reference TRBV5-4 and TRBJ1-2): ETGVTQSPTHLIKTRGQQVTLRCSSQSGHNTVSWYQQALGQGPQFIFQYYREEENGRGNFPPRFSGLQFPNYSSELNVNALELDDSALYLCASSGPKSYGYTFGSGTRLTVV.